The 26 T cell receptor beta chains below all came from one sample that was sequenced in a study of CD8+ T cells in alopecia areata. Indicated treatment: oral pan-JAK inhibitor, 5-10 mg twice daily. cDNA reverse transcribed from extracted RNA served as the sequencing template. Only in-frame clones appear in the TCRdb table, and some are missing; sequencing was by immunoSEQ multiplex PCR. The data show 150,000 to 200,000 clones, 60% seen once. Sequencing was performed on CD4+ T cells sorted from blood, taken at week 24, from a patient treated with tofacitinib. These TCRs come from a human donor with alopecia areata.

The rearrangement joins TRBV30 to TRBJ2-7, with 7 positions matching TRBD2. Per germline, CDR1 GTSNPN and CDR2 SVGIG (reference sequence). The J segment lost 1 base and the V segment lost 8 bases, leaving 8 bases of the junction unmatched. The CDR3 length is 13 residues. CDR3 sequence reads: CAGKGGESYEQYF. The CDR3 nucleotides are TGTGCCGGCAAGGGAGGGGAATCCTACGAGCAGTACTTC.

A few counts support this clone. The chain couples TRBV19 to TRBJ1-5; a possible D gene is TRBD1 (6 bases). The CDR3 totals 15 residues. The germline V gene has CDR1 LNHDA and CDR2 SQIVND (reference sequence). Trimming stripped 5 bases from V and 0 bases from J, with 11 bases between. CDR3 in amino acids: CASSQGRGSNQPQHF. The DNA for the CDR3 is TGTGCCAGTAGTCAGGGGCGCGGTAGCAATCAGCCCCAGCATTTT.

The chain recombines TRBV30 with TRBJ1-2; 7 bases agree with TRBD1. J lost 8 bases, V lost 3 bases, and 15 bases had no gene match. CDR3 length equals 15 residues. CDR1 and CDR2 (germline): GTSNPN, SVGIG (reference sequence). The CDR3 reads CAWREGNRGSGGYTF. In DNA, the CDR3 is TGTGCCTGGAGGGAGGGGAACAGGGGTTCAGGCGGCTACACCTTC.

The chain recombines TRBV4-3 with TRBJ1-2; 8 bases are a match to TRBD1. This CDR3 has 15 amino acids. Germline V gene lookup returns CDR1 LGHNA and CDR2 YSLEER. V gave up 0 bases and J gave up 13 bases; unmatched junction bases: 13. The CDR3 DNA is TGCGCCAGCAGCCAAGATATGGGGACAGGTTCCCCGGGCACCTTC. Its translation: CASSQDMGTGSPGTF.

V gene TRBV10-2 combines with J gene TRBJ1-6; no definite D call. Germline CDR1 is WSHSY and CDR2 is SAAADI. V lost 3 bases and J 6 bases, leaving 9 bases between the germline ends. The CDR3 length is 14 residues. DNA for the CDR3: TGCGCCAGCAGTGACGACGGACCTAATTCACCCCTCCACTTT. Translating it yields CASSDDGPNSPLHF.

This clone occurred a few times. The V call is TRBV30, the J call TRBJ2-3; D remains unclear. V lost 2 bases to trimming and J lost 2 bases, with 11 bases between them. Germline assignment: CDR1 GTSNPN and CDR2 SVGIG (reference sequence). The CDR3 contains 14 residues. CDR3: CAWSMILATDTQYF. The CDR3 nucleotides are TGTGCCTGGAGTATGATTTTGGCCACAGATACGCAGTATTTT.

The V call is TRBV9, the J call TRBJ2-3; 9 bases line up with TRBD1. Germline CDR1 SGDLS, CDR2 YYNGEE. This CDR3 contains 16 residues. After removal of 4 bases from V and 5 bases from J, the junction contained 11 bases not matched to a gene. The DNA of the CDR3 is TGTGCCAGCAGCTTTCTCGGACAGGGGAGTATAGATACGCAGTATTTT. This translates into CASSFLGQGSIDTQYF.

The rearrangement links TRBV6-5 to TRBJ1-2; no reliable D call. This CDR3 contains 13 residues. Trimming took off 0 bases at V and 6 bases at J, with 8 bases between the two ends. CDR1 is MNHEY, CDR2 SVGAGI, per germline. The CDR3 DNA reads TGTGCCAGCAGTTACTCAAGGTGGGATGGCTACACCTTC. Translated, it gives CASSYSRWDGYTF.

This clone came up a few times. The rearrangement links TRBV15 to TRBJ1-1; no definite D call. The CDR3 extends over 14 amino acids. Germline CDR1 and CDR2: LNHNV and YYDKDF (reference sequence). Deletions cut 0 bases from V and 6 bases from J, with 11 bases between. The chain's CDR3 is CATSRDLRDPEAFF. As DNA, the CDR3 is TGTGCCACCAGCAGAGATCTTAGGGATCCTGAAGCTTTCTTT. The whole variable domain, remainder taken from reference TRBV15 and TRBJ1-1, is DAMVIQNPRYQVTQFGKPVTLSCSQTLNHNVMYWYQQKSSQAPKLLFHYYDKDFNNEADTPDNFQSRRPNTSFCFLDIRSPGLGDTAMYLCATSRDLRDPEAFFGQGTRLTVV.

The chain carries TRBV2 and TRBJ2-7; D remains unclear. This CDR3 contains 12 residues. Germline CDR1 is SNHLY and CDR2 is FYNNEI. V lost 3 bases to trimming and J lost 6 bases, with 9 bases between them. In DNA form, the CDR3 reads TGTGCCAGCAGTGATTTAGGGTCCGAGCAGTACTTC. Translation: CASSDLGSEQYF.

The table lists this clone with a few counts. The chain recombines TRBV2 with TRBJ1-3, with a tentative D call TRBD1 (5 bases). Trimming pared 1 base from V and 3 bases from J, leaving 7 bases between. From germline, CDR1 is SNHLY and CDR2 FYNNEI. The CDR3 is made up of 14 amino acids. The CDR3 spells CASSEGDVGNTIYF. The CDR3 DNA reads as TGTGCCAGCAGTGAAGGGGACGTTGGAAACACCATATATTTT.

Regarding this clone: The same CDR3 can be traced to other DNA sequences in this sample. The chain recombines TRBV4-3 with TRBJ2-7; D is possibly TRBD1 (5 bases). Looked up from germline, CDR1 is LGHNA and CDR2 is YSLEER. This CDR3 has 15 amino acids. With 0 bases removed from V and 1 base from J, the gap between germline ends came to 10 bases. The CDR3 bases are TGCGCCAGCAGCCAAGAGGGGCGAGGATCCTACGAGCAGTACTTC. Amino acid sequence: CASSQEGRGSYEQYF.

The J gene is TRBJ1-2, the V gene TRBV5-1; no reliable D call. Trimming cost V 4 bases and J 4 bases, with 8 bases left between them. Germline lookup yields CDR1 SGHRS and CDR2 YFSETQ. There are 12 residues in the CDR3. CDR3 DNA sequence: TGCGCCAGCAGCCTCGGGAGCTATGGCTACACCTTC. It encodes CASSLGSYGYTF.

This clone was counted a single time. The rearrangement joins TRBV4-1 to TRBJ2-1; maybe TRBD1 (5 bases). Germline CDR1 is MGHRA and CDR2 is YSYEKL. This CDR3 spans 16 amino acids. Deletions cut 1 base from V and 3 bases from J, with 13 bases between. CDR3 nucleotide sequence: TGCGCCAGCAGCCAAGTTCTCCAGGGCCGCTACAATGAGCAGTTCTTC. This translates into CASSQVLQGRYNEQFF.

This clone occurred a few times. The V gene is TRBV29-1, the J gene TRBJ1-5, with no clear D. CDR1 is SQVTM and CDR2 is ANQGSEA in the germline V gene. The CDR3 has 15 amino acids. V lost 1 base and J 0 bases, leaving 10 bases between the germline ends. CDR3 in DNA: TGCAGCGTTGAAGTGGGCCCAGATAGCAATCAGCCCCAGCATTTT. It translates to CSVEVGPDSNQPQHF.

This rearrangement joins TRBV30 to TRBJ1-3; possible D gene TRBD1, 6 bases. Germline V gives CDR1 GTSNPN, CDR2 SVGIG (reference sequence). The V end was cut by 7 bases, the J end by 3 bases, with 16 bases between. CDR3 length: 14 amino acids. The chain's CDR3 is CASADSKFGNTIYF. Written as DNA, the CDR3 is TGTGCCTCAGCGGACAGTAAATTTGGAAACACCATATATTTT.

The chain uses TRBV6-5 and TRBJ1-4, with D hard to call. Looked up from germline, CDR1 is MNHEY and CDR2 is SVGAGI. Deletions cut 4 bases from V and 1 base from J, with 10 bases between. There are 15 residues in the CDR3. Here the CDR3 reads CASSLAGETNEKLFF. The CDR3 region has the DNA TGTGCCAGCAGTTTGGCCGGAGAAACTAATGAAAAACTGTTTTTT.

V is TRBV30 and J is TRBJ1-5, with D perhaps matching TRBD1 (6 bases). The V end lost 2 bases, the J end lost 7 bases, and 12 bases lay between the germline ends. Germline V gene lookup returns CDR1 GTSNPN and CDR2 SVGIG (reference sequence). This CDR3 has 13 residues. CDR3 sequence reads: CAWSYRTDQPQHF. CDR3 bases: TGTGCCTGGAGTTACAGGACAGACCAGCCCCAGCATTTT.

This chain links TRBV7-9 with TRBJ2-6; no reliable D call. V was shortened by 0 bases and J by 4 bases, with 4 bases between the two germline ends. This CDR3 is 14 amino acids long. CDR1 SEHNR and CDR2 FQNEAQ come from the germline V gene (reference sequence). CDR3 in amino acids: CASSLASGANVLTF. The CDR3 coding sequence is TGTGCCAGCAGCTTAGCTTCCGGGGCCAACGTCCTGACTTTC.

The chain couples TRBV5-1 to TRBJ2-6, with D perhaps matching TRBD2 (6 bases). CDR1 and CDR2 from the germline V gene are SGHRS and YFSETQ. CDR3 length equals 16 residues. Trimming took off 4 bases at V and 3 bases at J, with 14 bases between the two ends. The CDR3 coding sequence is TGCGCCAGCAGCCCAAGCCCCGGGAGTGGGGCCAACGTCCTGACTTTC. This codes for CASSPSPGSGANVLTF. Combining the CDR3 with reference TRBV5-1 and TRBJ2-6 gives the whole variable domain KAGVTQTPRYLIKTRGQQVTLSCSPISGHRSVSWYQQTPGQGLQFLFEYFSETQRNKGNFPGRFSGRQFSNSRSEMNVSTLELGDSALYLCASSPSPGSGANVLTFGAGSRLTVL.

CDR3 in DNA: TGTGCCTGGAGTGTACCACCCATGAACACTGAAGCTTTCTTT. Amino acids: CAWSVPPMNTEAFF. The chain links TRBV30 to TRBJ1-1; no clear D. Germline V gives CDR1 GTSNPN, CDR2 SVGIG (reference sequence). This CDR3 is built from 14 residues. V lost 0 bases, J lost 0 bases, and 8 bases lay in between. The entire variable domain, with the rest obtained from reference TRBV30 and TRBJ1-1, is as follows: SQTIHQWPATLVQPVGSPLSLECTVEGTSNPNLYWYRQAAGRGLQLLFYSVGIGQISSEVPQNLSASRPQDRQFILSSKKLLLSDSGFYLCAWSVPPMNTEAFFGQGTRLTVV.

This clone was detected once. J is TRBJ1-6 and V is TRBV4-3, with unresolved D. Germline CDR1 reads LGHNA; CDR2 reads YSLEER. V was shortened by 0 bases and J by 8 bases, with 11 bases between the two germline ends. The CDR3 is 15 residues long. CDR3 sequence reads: CASSQDAYRDSPLHF. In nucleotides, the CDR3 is TGCGCCAGCAGCCAAGATGCGTACCGGGATTCACCCCTCCACTTT.

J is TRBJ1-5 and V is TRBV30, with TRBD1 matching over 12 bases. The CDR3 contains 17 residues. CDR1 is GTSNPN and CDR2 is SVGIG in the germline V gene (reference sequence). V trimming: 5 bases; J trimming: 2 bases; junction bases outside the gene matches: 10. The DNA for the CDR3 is TGTGCCTGGTCCCGGGACAGGGGGCTGATCGGCAATCAGCCCCAGCATTTT. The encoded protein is CAWSRDRGLIGNQPQHF.

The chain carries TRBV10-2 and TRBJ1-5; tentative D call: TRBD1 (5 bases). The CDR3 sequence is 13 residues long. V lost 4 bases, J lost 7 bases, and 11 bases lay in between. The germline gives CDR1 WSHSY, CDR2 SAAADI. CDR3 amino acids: CASSVGTGQPQHF. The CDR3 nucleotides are TGCGCCAGCAGTGTAGGGACTGGGCAGCCCCAGCATTTT.

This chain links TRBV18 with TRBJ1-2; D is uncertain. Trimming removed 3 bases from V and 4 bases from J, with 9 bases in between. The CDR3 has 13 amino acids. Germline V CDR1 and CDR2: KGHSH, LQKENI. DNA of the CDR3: TGTGCCAGCTCACCGGGCCAGACCTATGGCTACACCTTC. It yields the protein CASSPGQTYGYTF. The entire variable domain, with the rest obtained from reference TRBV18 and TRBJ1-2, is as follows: NAGVMQNPRHLVRRRGQEARLRCSPMKGHSHVYWYRQLPEEGLKFMVYLQKENIIDESGMPKERFSAEFPKEGPSILRIQQVVRGDSAAYFCASSPGQTYGYTFGSGTRLTVV.

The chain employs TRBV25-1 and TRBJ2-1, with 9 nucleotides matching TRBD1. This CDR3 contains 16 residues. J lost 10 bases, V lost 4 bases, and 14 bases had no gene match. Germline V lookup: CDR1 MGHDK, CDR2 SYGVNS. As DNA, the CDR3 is TGTGCCAGCAGTGGCTCGAGGGGACAGGGAGGGTACGAGCAGTTCTTC. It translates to CASSGSRGQGGYEQFF.